Below are 28 T cell receptor beta chains sequenced from a single sample in a study of blood T cell repertoires in COVID-19. The repertoire was sequenced with immunoSEQ multiplex PCR; TCRdb's copy has only in-frame clones and lacks some. The top ten hold 0.95% to 1.5% of the sample, which has 200,000 to 300,000 clones, around 88% seen once. Sequenced material: PBMCs or T cells enriched from blood (not recorded which). The receptors stem from a woman aged 40 to 50 with acute COVID-19.

The genes are TRBV27 and TRBJ2-7; 12 bases are a match to TRBD2. This CDR3 region has 15 residues. V was clipped by 4 bases and J by 2 bases; unmatched bases: 3. The germline CDR1 and CDR2 sequences are MNHEY and SMNVEV (reference sequence). The DNA of the CDR3 is TGTGCCAGCAGTTCGGGACTAGCGGGTGCCTACGAGCAGTACTTC. Encoded protein: CASSSGLAGAYEQYF.

This rearrangement joins TRBV7-8 to TRBJ2-5; D is perhaps TRBD2 (5 bases). The CDR3 has 15 amino acids. CDR1 and CDR2 from the germline V gene are SGHVS and FQNEAQ. V lost 1 base and J 4 bases, leaving 13 bases between the germline ends. CDR3 sequence reads: CASSLVLGSGETQYF. As DNA, the CDR3 is TGTGCCAGCAGCTTAGTACTGGGGAGCGGAGAGACCCAGTACTTC.

The chain couples TRBV6-4 to TRBJ2-1; 8 bases agree with TRBD1. Per germline, CDR1 MRHNA and CDR2 SNTAGT. This CDR3 spans 16 amino acids. V lost 6 bases, J lost 2 bases, and 9 bases stayed unmatched. CDR3 nucleotide sequence: TGTGCCAGCAGCGAAGGGCAGGGGGCCCCCTACAATGAGCAGTTCTTC. Its protein product is CASSEGQGAPYNEQFF.

V gene TRBV2 combines with J gene TRBJ2-7; the D gene is possibly TRBD1 (8 bases). The CDR3 contains 12 residues. Trimming pared 8 bases from V and 6 bases from J, leaving 14 bases between. Germline V gives CDR1 SNHLY, CDR2 FYNNEI. In DNA form, the CDR3 reads TGTGCCAGCCGACAGGGGAGGGCCGAGCAGTACTTC. Translating it yields CASRQGRAEQYF.

J is TRBJ2-1 and V is TRBV7-2; possibly TRBD2 for D (6 bases). Germline V gives CDR1 SGHTA, CDR2 FQGNSA. Trimming left V 4 bases short and J 3 bases short, with 10 bases between. The CDR3 contains 14 residues. The CDR3 is CASSSLADYNEQFF. The DNA of the CDR3 is TGTGCCAGCAGCTCATTAGCGGACTACAATGAGCAGTTCTTC.

The V gene is TRBV5-5, the J gene TRBJ1-1; D possibly corresponds to TRBD1 (6 bases). The germline CDR1 and CDR2 sequences are SGHKS and YYEKEE (reference sequence). This CDR3 has 16 residues. V gave up 3 bases and J gave up 6 bases, with 21 bases separating them. Written as DNA, the CDR3 is TGTGCCAGCAGCTCGCAGATTGCAGGGGAAAGAGCTGAAGCTTTCTTT. Amino acids: CASSSQIAGERAEAFF.

This clone was picked up one time. This chain links TRBV7-9 with TRBJ2-1; 15 bases agree with TRBD2. V trimming: 2 bases; J trimming: 13 bases; junction bases outside the gene matches: 9. The CDR3 covers 16 residues. Germline lookup yields CDR1 SEHNR and CDR2 FQNEAQ (reference sequence). The CDR3 DNA reads as TGTGCCAGCAGCTTAACCTGGACTAGCGGGAGGGCCGATCAGTTCTTC. Translation: CASSLTWTSGRADQFF.

The sample holds one count of this clone. The rearrangement links TRBV27 to TRBJ2-5; TRBD2 matches at 7 bases. Germline CDR1 reads MNHEY; CDR2 reads SMNVEV (reference sequence). J lost 4 bases, V lost 4 bases, and 3 bases had no gene match. The CDR3 is 13 amino acids. The CDR3 loop reads CASSYGGGETQYF. The CDR3 nucleotides read TGTGCCAGCAGTTATGGGGGGGGAGAGACCCAGTACTTC.

V is TRBV3-1 (or the pseudogene TRBV3-2) and J is TRBJ2-3; TRBD2 aligns across 11 bases. The CDR3 is made up of 15 amino acids. Per germline, CDR1 LGHDT and CDR2 YNNKEL (reference sequence). V gave up 5 bases and J gave up 2 bases; unmatched junction bases: 3. The CDR3 nucleotides read TGTGCCAGCAGCGGGACTAGCGGAACCACAGATACGCAGTATTTT. This translates into CASSGTSGTTDTQYF.

The chain joins TRBV18 to TRBJ1-2; no clear D gene. V gave up 6 bases and J gave up 5 bases, with 19 bases separating them. CDR1 and CDR2 (germline): KGHSH, LQKENI. The CDR3 loop spans 15 amino acids. The CDR3 spells CASSPLETGPYGYTF. CDR3 bases: TGTGCCAGCTCTCCCCTCGAGACGGGTCCTTATGGCTACACCTTC.

The chain carries TRBV10-3 and TRBJ2-3; 10 nucleotides line up with TRBD2. This CDR3 region has 16 residues. The germline CDR1 and CDR2 sequences are ENHRY and SYGVKD. After removal of 5 bases from V and 4 bases from J, the junction contained 9 bases not matched to a gene. The CDR3 is CAISLLAGSVPDTQYF. In DNA form, the CDR3 reads TGTGCCATCAGTTTACTAGCGGGGTCCGTCCCAGATACGCAGTATTTT.

The chain employs TRBV15 and TRBJ1-5; no clear D gene. There are 15 residues in the CDR3. V was trimmed by 3 bases and J by 2 bases, leaving 11 bases between them. Per the germline V gene, CDR1 is LNHNV and CDR2 is YYDKDF (reference sequence). DNA of the CDR3: TGTGCCACCAGCAGCTCTGGCTCAGGCAATCAGCCCCAGCATTTT. It yields the protein CATSSSGSGNQPQHF.

The V call is TRBV6-5, the J call TRBJ1-5, with unresolved D. Trimming shortened V by 7 bases and J by 0 bases, and 10 bases separated the two germline ends. CDR1 is MNHEY, CDR2 SVGAGI, per germline. The CDR3 contains 14 residues. For the CDR3, the DNA is TGTGCCAGCACGACTGGATATAGCAATCAGCCCCAGCATTTT. It encodes CASTTGYSNQPQHF.

The J gene is TRBJ1-5, the V gene TRBV27; D call uncertain. Per the germline V gene, CDR1 is MNHEY and CDR2 is SMNVEV (reference sequence). V lost 5 bases and J lost 0, with 17 bases in between. The CDR3 is made up of 17 amino acids. The DNA for the CDR3 is TGTGCCAGCAGTCCCCGTCGGGGAGGGTTTAGCAATCAGCCCCAGCATTTT. Translating gives CASSPRRGGFSNQPQHF.

This chain connects TRBV20-1 to TRBJ1-6; 9 bases match TRBD1. The CDR3 spans 15 residues. With 3 bases clipped from V and 4 bases from J, the junction kept 4 bases outside the gene matches. Per germline, CDR1 DFQATT and CDR2 SNEGSKA (reference sequence). The CDR3 loop reads CSASTGGRYNSPLHF. In DNA, the CDR3 is TGCAGTGCTAGTACAGGGGGCCGATATAATTCACCCCTCCACTTT.

This chain uses TRBV19 with TRBJ1-4; the D gene is possibly TRBD1 (6 bases). The germline V gene encodes CDR1 LNHDA and CDR2 SQIVND (reference sequence). The CDR3 consists of 14 residues. Trimming took 6 bases from V and 2 from J, leaving 10 bases between them. This CDR3 is CASRQGVTNEKLFF. Here the CDR3 DNA reads TGTGCCAGTAGACAGGGTGTGACTAATGAAAAACTGTTTTTT.

This chain uses TRBV27 with TRBJ2-2; D is ambiguous. The length of the CDR3 is 12 residues. The V gene lost 8 bases and the J gene lost 1 base, with 5 bases spanning the gap. Germline assignment: CDR1 MNHEY and CDR2 SMNVEV (reference sequence). DNA of the CDR3: TGTGCCAGCCGGAGGAACACCGGGGAGCTGTTTTTT. It specifies CASRRNTGELFF.

This chain links TRBV6-5 with TRBJ2-6, with a weak D call TRBD1 (5 bases). Looked up from germline, CDR1 is MNHEY and CDR2 is SVGAGI. Trimming shortened V by 6 bases and J by 0 bases, and 6 bases separated the two germline ends. The length of the CDR3 is 14 residues. Written as DNA, the CDR3 is TGTGCCAGCAGGGACACCTCTGGGGCCAACGTCCTGACTTTC. It specifies CASRDTSGANVLTF.

The chain recombines TRBV5-4 with TRBJ2-1; 7 positions agree with TRBD2. Germline loops: CDR1 SGHNT, CDR2 YYREEE (reference sequence). The CDR3 has 16 amino acids. Trimming cost V 2 bases and J 6 bases; bases outside gene matches: 11. The CDR3 bases are TGTGCCAGCAGCTTCACCATGCGGGAGCGCCCCAATGAGCAGTTCTTC. Protein sequence: CASSFTMRERPNEQFF.

This sequence joins TRBV5-5 and TRBJ2-1; TRBD1 agrees at 9 bases. V lost 2 bases to trimming and J lost 8 bases; unmatched junction nucleotides: 8. In germline, CDR1 is SGHKS, CDR2 YYEKEE (reference sequence). The CDR3 totals 15 residues. The CDR3 bases are TGTGCCAGCAGCTTAGATACAGGGGGCGGGTATGAGCAGTTCTTC. It is translated as CASSLDTGGGYEQFF. Full variable domain (rest looked up from reference TRBV5-5 and TRBJ2-1): DAGVTQSPTHLIKTRGQQVTLRCSPISGHKSVSWYQQVLGQGPQFIFQYYEKEERGRGNFPDRFSARQFPNYSSELNVNALLLGDSALYLCASSLDTGGGYEQFFGPGTRLTVL.

This chain uses TRBV2 with TRBJ1-2; D gene uncertain. Germline-derived CDR1 and CDR2 are SNHLY and FYNNEI. This CDR3 is built from 12 residues. The V gene lost 10 bases and the J gene lost 3 bases, with 12 bases spanning the gap. CDR3 DNA sequence: TGTGCCAACGGGGAGGTTGACTATGGCTACACCTTC. It is translated as CANGEVDYGYTF.

This rearrangement joins TRBV2 to TRBJ1-6; D gene ambiguous. V was clipped by 4 bases and J by 7 bases, with 17 bases between them. Looked up from germline, CDR1 is SNHLY and CDR2 is FYNNEI. The CDR3 covers 16 residues. CDR3 nucleotide sequence: TGTGCCAGCAGTGTTATGGGCCGCAGTCCAAATTCACCCCTCCACTTT. It specifies CASSVMGRSPNSPLHF.

The chain carries TRBV6-2 or TRBV6-3 and TRBJ2-7, with TRBD1 identical over 12 bases. The ends lost 5 bases at V and 5 bases at J; junction bases unmatched: 7. CDR1 is MNHEY and CDR2 is SVGEGT in the germline V gene. The CDR3 extends over 15 amino acids. The CDR3 reads CASSGRDRGLNEQYV. As DNA, the CDR3 is TGTGCCAGCAGTGGCCGGGACAGGGGGCTGAACGAGCAGTACGTC.

The gene calls are TRBV7-6 and TRBJ1-5; 9 nucleotides align to TRBD1. V lost 5 bases to trimming and J lost 2 bases; unmatched junction nucleotides: 1. Germline CDR1 reads SGHVS; CDR2 reads FNYEAQ. This CDR3 has 14 amino acids. The CDR3 DNA follows: TGTGCCAGCAGCCGGACAGGGGGCAATCAGCCCCAGCATTTT. It encodes CASSRTGGNQPQHF.

The chain joins TRBV21-1 to TRBJ2-7; the D call TRBD2 from the table was never checked on the DNA. TRBV21-1 corresponds to a pseudogene. This CDR3 has 14 residues. CDR3: CASSSPVGRREQYV. For the CDR3, the DNA is TGTGCCAGCAGCTCTCCTGTAGGGAGACGCGAGCAGTACGTC.

The V and J genes are TRBV11-3 and TRBJ2-2, with D hard to call. Germline V CDR1 and CDR2: SGHNT, YENEEA. Trimming pared 3 bases from V and 1 base from J, leaving 9 bases between. This CDR3 has 15 residues. The CDR3 is CASSFSFLNTGELFF. For the CDR3, the DNA is TGTGCCAGCAGCTTCTCGTTTCTGAACACCGGGGAGCTGTTTTTT.

The chain employs TRBV7-2 and TRBJ2-1; 9 bases are a match to TRBD2. CDR1 and CDR2 from the germline V gene are SGHTA and FQGNSA. This CDR3 has 15 residues. The V segment lost 6 bases and the J segment 6 bases; nucleotides outside the gene matches: 9. The CDR3 protein is CASRPPGLAFNEQFF. CDR3 bases: TGTGCCAGCAGGCCTCCGGGACTAGCTTTCAATGAGCAGTTCTTC.

This clone was seen a single time. This sequence joins TRBV6-1 and TRBJ1-2, with a possible D match to TRBD1 (5 bases). Per the germline V gene, CDR1 is MNHNS and CDR2 is SASEGT. The V end was cut by 3 bases, the J end by 5 bases, with 13 bases between. This CDR3 contains 14 residues. The CDR3 bases are TGTGCCAGCAGTGAGGGTTCAGGGCAGTATGGCTACACCTTC. Residues: CASSEGSGQYGYTF.